Here is one T cell receptor beta chain with its context. In the authors' workflow: Amplification from reference gene primers served as the basis for estimated nucleated cell counts. The table came from immunoSEQ multiplex PCR; TCRdb's copy has only in-frame clones and leaves some out. V, J and clone size derive from that table, while D and trimming were established from the DNA sequence. The table records some 150,000 clones, over 65% of them present only once. CDR1 and CDR2 (germline): SGHTA, FQGTGA. The CDR3 is 15 amino acids. Between the trimmed V and J ends, which lost 5 bases and 6 bases, there was a span of 17 bases. This entry belongs to a study of blood T cell repertoires in COVID-19.

The TCR was taken from a man older than 75 with acute or convalescent COVID-19. The material sequenced was peripheral blood. The chain links TRBV7-3 to TRBJ2-1, with D possibly TRBD2 on 6 matching bases. CDR3 sequence: CASSDRQRASNEQFF. CDR3 DNA sequence: TGTGCCAGCAGCGATCGCCAGCGGGCGAGCAATGAGCAGTTCTTC. The whole variable domain, remainder taken from reference TRBV7-3 and TRBJ2-1, is GAGVSQTPSNKVTEKGKYVELRCDPISGHTALYWYRQSLGQGPEFLIYFQGTGAADDSGLPNDRFFAVRPEGSVSTLKIQRTERGDSAVYLCASSDRQRASNEQFFGPGTRLTVL.